This TCR beta chain was found in a study of blood T cell repertoires in COVID-19. Study background: T cells, B-cell-depleted T cells, or PBMCs provided the cDNA or gDNA that served as material.

The protocol was immunoSEQ multiplex PCR, while the TCRdb copy is restricted to in-frame clones and leaves out a portion. The sample contains about 68,000 clones, 75% to 90% of which appear only once. Sequenced material: peripheral blood. This sequence originates from a man aged 45-60 years with active COVID-19.

This CDR3 is CASSDQTGWRIYEQYF. In DNA form, the CDR3 reads TGTGCCAGCAGTGATCAGACAGGGTGGAGAATCTACGAGCAGTACTTC. The genes are TRBV28 and TRBJ2-7; 7 bases are shared with TRBD1. V shed 5 bases, J shed 3 bases, and the junction held 13 bases outside the gene matches. Germline V gene lookup returns CDR1 MDHEN and CDR2 SYDVKM. This CDR3 spans 16 amino acids.